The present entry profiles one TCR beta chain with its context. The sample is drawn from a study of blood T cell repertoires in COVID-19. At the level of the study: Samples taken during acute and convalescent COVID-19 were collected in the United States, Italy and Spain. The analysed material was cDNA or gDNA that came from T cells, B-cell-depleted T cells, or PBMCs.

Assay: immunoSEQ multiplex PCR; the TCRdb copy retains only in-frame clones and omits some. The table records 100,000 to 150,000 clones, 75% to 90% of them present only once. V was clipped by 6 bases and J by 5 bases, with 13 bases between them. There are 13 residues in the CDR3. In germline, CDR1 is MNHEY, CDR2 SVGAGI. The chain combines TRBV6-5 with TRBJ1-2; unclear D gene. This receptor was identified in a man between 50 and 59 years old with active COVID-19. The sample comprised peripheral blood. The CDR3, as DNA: TGTGCCAGCAGAAATCCCGGTGAATATGGCTACACCTTC. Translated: CASRNPGEYGYTF.